This T cell receptor beta chain was found in a study of blood T cell repertoires in COVID-19. Authors' processing steps: It was from reference gene primer amplification that nucleated cell counts were estimated. Generated by immunoSEQ multiplex PCR, the TCRdb table keeps only in-frame clones and is missing some. The V and J calls and the clone size are those of that table, but D and trimming were determined from the DNA. Altogether around 88,000 clones are present, roughly 80% being singletons, with the ten largest covering about 4.2%. The V gene's germline CDR1 is KGHDR and CDR2 SFDVKD. The CDR3 covers 15 residues. V shed 4 bases and J 3 bases; nucleotides not matched to a gene: 5.

The source is a man aged 55 to 70 with acute or convalescent COVID-19. The sample taken for sequencing was peripheral blood. The V call is TRBV24-1, the J call TRBJ2-5, with 9 bases lining up with TRBD2. In nucleotides, the CDR3 is TGTGCCACCAGTGACCCTAGACTAGCGGAAGAGACCCAGTACTTC. It specifies CATSDPRLAEETQYF.